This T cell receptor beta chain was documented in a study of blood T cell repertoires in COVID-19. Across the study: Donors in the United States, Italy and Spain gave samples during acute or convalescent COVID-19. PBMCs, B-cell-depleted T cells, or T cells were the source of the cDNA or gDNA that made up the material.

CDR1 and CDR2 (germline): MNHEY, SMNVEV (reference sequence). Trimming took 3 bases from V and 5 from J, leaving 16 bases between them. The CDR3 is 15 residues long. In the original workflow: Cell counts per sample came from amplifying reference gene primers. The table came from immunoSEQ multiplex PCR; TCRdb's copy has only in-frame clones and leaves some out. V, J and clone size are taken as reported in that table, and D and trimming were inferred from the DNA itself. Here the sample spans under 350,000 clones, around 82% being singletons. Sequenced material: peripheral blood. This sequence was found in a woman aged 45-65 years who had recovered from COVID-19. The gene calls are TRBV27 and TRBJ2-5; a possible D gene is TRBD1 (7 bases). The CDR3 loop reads CASSFSSGGKETQYF. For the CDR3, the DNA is TGTGCCAGCAGTTTTTCGTCAGGGGGGAAGGAGACCCAGTACTTC.